The T cell receptor beta chain under discussion was sequenced for a study of brain T cells in children with intractable seizures. The assay was immunoSEQ multiplex PCR, and TCRdb's table has in-frame clones only and misses some. The table lists hundreds of thousands of clones, about 94% of them singletons. As to time point: blood from clinic visit 5 months post-surgery; TSC patient then seizure free. The sequenced cases were selected for having the highest brain T cell transcript signatures. At least one anti-epileptic drug was given before surgery. A word on this clone: As yet, its antigen is unknown.

Whole-study results and caveats: Only CDR3 sequence similarity suggested viral specificity, without known HCMV serostatus.

The clonotype was recovered from a boy in the first two years of life with tuberous sclerosis and intractable seizures. Source: peripheral blood, taken 4 to 5 months after surgery.

For the CDR3, the DNA is TGCGCCAGCAGCTTGCCTAGCGGGAGGGCCAGGGAGACCCAGTACTTC. This translates into CASSLPSGRARETQYF. J is TRBJ2-5 and V is TRBV5-1; 12 bases are a match to TRBD2. The CDR3 has 16 amino acids. J lost 5 bases, V lost 1 base, and 6 bases had no gene match. CDR1 is SGHRS and CDR2 is YFSETQ in the germline V gene.